This TCR beta chain stems from a study of T cell responses to AZD1222 COVID-19 vaccine (dated by TCRdb to the early 2020s). The study in broad terms: TCR sequencing covered more than 230 trial participants: 200 to 210 given two doses of AZD1222 and 26 given two doses of MenACWY control vaccine. Enrollment into the trials was organized by age into subgroups of 18-55, 56-69 and 70-plus years, and those subgroups contained roughly 160, 29 and 62 TCR-sequenced participants, respectively. General study outcomes and caveats: Because no samples from the day 14 peak response were available, repertoires could be characterized only after the peak T cell response. Conclusions about previously exposed vaccinees are limited, since just a handful of AZD1222 recipients were seropositive for SARS-CoV-2 at baseline. Participants were mostly white British and included more females than males, and it was suggested by the authors that clonal diversity may have been underestimated. In the small 56-69-year group, the increase in depth fell short of significance, most likely because of low power. Spike-specific TCR breadth and depth rose significantly after two AZD1222 doses compared with day 0 and with MenACWY recipients. CD4 TCRs associated with the vaccine covered the entire spike protein, and the dominant responses were in regions 160-218 and 743-854. Reportedly, almost half of the unique spike-specific TCRs recognized epitopes lying outside the regions that are mutated in the B.1.351 and B.1.1.7 variants.

The CDR3 regions of human TCRbeta chains were analyzed by immunosequencing. Per the original workflow: TCRs in the repertoires were compared against a reference library of SARS-CoV-2-specific TCRs that had been generated with the MIRA antigen-specificity platform. Breadth was defined as the fraction of unique TCRs that were SARS-CoV-2-associated. Depth was defined as the fraction of total T cells that were SARS-CoV-2-associated. Using the MIRA data, every spike-specific TCR was mapped to the spike region that the TCR reacted to and assigned to either a CD4 or a CD8 class. Log10-transformed breadth and depth values were compared by one-way ANOVA with Sidak's multiple comparisons tests. This immuneACCESS table, as held by TCRdb, lists in-frame sequences with V and J called but not all clones. Of the missing ones, under half trace to an unresolved V gene in checked studies; the others have no known cause. D and trimming were read from the DNA, whereas the V and J calls and clone size are those reported in that table. In all, the sample holds about 76,000 clones, and roughly 90% of those were seen once. Of the sample, roughly 4.8% falls within the top ten clones.

With respect to this clone: Its target antigen remains unknown. Base-call qualities are not available, and no considerably larger clone is one nucleotide away.

Taken from cysteine to phenylalanine, the CDR3 has 14 residues. The kept DNA is CDR3 alone, 42 bases in frame from the first base. As encoded in the germline V gene, CDR1 is SGHAT while CDR2 is FQNNGV. The trim is 4 bases for V and 0 bases for J, with a gap of 10 bases between the germline ends. This sample's time point label indicates: baseline before first vaccination. The treatment or condition label of this sample denotes: meningococcal conjugate vaccine given as trial control. Samples from vaccinated people were obtained from the UK trials COV001 and COV002, which included a single-blind randomized controlled phase 2/3 trial of AZD1222 (ChAdOx1 nCoV-19) in healthy adults. Trial participant PBMC samples were collected at day 0 and day 28 after the second dose for TCRbeta chain sequencing.

In this chain, TRBV11-2 is recombined with TRBJ2-7, with no confident D gene call. The source material was peripheral blood, sampled on day 0 of MenACWY control vaccination. The TCR sequence derives from an adult in good health. In nucleotides, the sequence is TGTGCCAGCAGCTACCGTATGTCCTCCTACGAGCAGTACTTC. It encodes CASSYRMSSYEQYF.